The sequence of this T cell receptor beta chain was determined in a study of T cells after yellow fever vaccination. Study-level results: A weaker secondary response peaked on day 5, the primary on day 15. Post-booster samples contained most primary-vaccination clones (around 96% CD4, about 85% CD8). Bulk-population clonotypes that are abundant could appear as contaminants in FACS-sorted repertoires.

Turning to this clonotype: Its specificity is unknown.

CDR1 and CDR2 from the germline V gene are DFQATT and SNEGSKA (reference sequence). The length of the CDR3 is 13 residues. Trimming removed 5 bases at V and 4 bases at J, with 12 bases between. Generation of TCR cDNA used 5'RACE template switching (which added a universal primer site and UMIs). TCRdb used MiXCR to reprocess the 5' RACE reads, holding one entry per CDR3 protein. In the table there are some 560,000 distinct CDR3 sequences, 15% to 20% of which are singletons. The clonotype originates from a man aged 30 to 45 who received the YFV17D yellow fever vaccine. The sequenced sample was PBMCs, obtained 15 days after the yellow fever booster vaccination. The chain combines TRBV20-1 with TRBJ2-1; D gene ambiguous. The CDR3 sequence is CSAPQLVYNEQFF. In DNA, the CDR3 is TGCAGTGCTCCGCAACTCGTTTACAATGAGCAGTTCTTC.